These 2 T cell receptor beta chains originate from one sample sequenced in a study of OX40 agonist ivuxolimab in advanced cancers. The data were produced by immunoSEQ multiplex PCR, yet TCRdb's version contains in-frame clones alone and is incomplete. The sample lists 60,000 to 100,000 clones, under 95% occurring once. The specimen was CD4+ or CD8+ T cells sorted from blood, collected in a trial of the OX40 agonist ivuxolimab. The origin of the receptors is an adult with an advanced solid tumor such as melanoma, head and neck, liver or kidney cancer.

The chain joins TRBV4-2 to TRBJ1-1; no definite D call. CDR1 is LGHNA, CDR2 YNFKEQ, per germline. The CDR3 has 12 residues. Trimming left V 0 bases short and J 3 bases short, with 2 bases between. The CDR3 sequence: CASSQDYTEAFF. CDR3 DNA sequence: TGTGCCAGCAGCCAAGATTACACTGAAGCTTTCTTT.

The genes are TRBV9 and TRBJ2-3; 11 nucleotides align to TRBD2. V dropped 0 bases and J dropped 5; count of bases not matched to a gene: 8. CDR1 is SGDLS and CDR2 is YYNGEE in the germline V gene. This CDR3 has 17 amino acids. The CDR3 protein is CASSVAGSGGALDTQYF. CDR3 nucleotides: TGTGCCAGCAGCGTAGCGGGTAGCGGGGGGGCCTTAGATACGCAGTATTTT.